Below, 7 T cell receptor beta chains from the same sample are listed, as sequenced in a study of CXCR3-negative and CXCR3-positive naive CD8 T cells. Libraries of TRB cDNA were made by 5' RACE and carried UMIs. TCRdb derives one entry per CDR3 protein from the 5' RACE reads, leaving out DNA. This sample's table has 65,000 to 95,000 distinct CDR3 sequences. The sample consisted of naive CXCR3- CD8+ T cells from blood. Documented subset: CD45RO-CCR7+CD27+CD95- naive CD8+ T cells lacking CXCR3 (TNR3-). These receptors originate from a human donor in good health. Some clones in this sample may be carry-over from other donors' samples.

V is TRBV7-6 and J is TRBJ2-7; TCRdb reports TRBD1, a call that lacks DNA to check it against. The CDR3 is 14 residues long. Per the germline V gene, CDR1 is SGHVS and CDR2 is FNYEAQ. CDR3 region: CASSLVTGDYEQYF.

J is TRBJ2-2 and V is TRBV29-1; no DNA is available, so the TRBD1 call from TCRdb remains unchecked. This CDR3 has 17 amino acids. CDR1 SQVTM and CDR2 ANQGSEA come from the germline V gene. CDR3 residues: CSVEGPPGQGRHGELFF.

The CDR3 sequence is CASSPRIAGYYEQYF. The chain links TRBV28 to TRBJ2-7; TCRdb returns TRBD2, unconfirmable since there is no DNA. This CDR3 has 15 residues. Germline V gives CDR1 MDHEN, CDR2 SYDVKM.

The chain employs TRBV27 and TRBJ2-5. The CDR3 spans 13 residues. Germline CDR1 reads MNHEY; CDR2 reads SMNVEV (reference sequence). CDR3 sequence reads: CASSLLDQETQYF.

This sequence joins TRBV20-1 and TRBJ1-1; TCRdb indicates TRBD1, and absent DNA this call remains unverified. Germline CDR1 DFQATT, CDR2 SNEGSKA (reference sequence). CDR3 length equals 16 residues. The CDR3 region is CSARDSRTGAHTEAFF.

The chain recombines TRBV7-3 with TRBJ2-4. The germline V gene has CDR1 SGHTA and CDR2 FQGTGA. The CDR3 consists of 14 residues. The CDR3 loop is CASSYVLGGADLQF.

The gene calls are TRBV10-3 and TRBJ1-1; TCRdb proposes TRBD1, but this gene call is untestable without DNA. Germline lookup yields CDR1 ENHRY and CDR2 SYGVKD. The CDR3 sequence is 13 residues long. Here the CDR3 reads CAAFDRLNTEAFF.